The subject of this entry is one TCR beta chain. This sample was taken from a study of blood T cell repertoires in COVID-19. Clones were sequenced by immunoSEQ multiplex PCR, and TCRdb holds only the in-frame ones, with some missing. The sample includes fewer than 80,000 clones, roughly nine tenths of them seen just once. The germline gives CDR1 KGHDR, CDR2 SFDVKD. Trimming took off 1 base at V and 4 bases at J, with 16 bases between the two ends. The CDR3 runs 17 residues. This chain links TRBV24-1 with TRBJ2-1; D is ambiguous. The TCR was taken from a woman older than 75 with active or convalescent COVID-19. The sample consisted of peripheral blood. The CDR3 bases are TGTGCCACCAGTGATTTTCTAGGTACCCCCTCATACAATGAGCAGTTCTTC. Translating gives CATSDFLGTPSYNEQFF.